This TCR beta chain was identified during a study of blood T cell repertoires in COVID-19. Study-level background: Collection of acute and convalescent COVID-19 samples took place in the United States, Italy and Spain. PBMCs, B-cell-depleted T cells, or T cells provided the cDNA or gDNA that made up the material.

Methods used by the authors: Researchers report that nucleated cell counts were estimated from reference gene primer amplification. TCRdb keeps only in-frame clones here, not all; method: immunoSEQ multiplex PCR. For V, J and clone size, that table is used; D and trimming come from the DNA. The sample lists approximately 430,000 clones, just over 85% seen once, with about 1.5% in the top ten. As for this clone: At one end, the junction sequence differs from germline, possibly due to a read error.

The TCR originated in a woman aged 25 to 39 with active or convalescent COVID-19. The specimen sequenced was peripheral blood.

The CDR3 loop is CSAERRDSPYEQYF. The CDR3 nucleotides read TGCAGCGCTGAACGTCGGGACTCCCCCTACGAGCAGTACTTC. The chain has TRBV29-1 and TRBJ2-7; maybe TRBD2 (6 bases). Per the germline V gene, CDR1 is SQVTM and CDR2 is ANQGSEA. CDR3 length equals 14 residues.